These 25 T cell receptor beta chains came from one sample sequenced in a study of blood T cell repertoires in COVID-19. Repertoires were generated with immunoSEQ multiplex PCR, while TCRdb's copy carries only in-frame clones and drops some. Here the sample spans around 100,000 clones, roughly 90% being singletons. What was sequenced was peripheral blood. The receptor set was obtained from a human donor in a cohort sampled during active COVID-19.

This clone was seen ten or more times. The rearrangement uses TRBV6-5 and TRBJ1-1; D is possibly TRBD1 (5 bases). Trimming removed 0 bases from V and 1 base from J, with 9 bases in between. There are 15 residues in the CDR3. The germline V gene has CDR1 MNHEY and CDR2 SVGAGI. The CDR3 reads CASSYSGHGNTEAFF. The CDR3 nucleotides read TGTGCCAGCAGTTACTCGGGGCACGGGAACACTGAAGCTTTCTTT.

CDR3 sequence: CASSLLGDSGNTIYF. DNA for the CDR3: TGTGCCAGCAGCTTACTCGGAGACTCTGGAAACACCATATATTTT. The chain couples TRBV7-9 to TRBJ1-3; unclear D gene. This CDR3 has 15 amino acids. CDR1 is SEHNR and CDR2 is FQNEAQ in the germline V gene (reference sequence). V was trimmed by 2 bases and J by 0 bases, leaving 8 bases between them.

The chain carries TRBV9 and TRBJ2-3, with 10 bases identical to TRBD1. CDR1 and CDR2 (germline): SGDLS, YYNGEE. The CDR3 spans 16 residues. Unmatched junction bases numbered 4, after V lost 0 bases and J lost 3 bases. In DNA form, the CDR3 reads TGTGCCAGCAGCGTAGATGTGGGACAGGGGACAGATACGCAGTATTTT. It codes for CASSVDVGQGTDTQYF.

The chain has TRBV11-2 and TRBJ1-2; 9 nucleotides match TRBD1. The V gene end was trimmed by 4 bases and the J gene end by 5 bases; junction bases not matched to a gene: 5. From germline, CDR1 is SGHAT and CDR2 FQNNGV. The CDR3 covers 14 residues. CDR3: CASSSQTGGYGYTF. CDR3 in DNA: TGTGCCAGCAGCTCCCAGACAGGGGGTTATGGCTACACCTTC.

The chain joins TRBV7-9 to TRBJ2-2; 8 bases map to TRBD1. V gave up 5 bases and J gave up 2 bases; unmatched junction bases: 4. This CDR3 has 15 amino acids. The germline V gene encodes CDR1 SEHNR and CDR2 FQNEAQ (reference sequence). CDR3 region: CASSRGQENTGELFF. Here the CDR3 DNA reads TGTGCCAGCAGCCGGGGACAGGAAAACACCGGGGAGCTGTTTTTT.

The chain has TRBV6-4 and TRBJ1-5; no clear D gene. CDR1 and CDR2 from the germline V gene are MRHNA and SNTAGT. V was trimmed by 8 bases and J by 2 bases, leaving 13 bases between them. The CDR3 is made up of 14 amino acids. This chain's CDR3 is CASGEVFGNQPQHF. CDR3 nucleotides: TGTGCCAGCGGGGAGGTTTTCGGCAATCAGCCCCAGCATTTT.

The chain is built from TRBV28 and TRBJ2-7; 14 bases align to TRBD2. The V gene end was trimmed by 6 bases and the J gene end by 1 base; junction bases not matched to a gene: 14. Germline CDR1 reads MDHEN; CDR2 reads SYDVKM. The CDR3 extends over 19 amino acids. The CDR3 loop reads CASSRTSGRPTGISYEQYF. The CDR3 bases are TGTGCCAGCAGCAGGACTAGCGGGAGGCCAACCGGGATTTCCTACGAGCAGTACTTC.

V and J are TRBV12-3 or TRBV12-4 and TRBJ1-2, with D perhaps matching TRBD1 (6 bases). Between the trimmed V and J ends, which lost 8 bases and 0 bases, there was a span of 10 bases. The CDR3 is 13 amino acids. CDR3 loop: CASGGTANYGYTF. CDR3 nucleotides: TGTGCCAGCGGGGGCACCGCTAACTATGGCTACACCTTC.

V usage is TRBV6-5 and J usage is TRBJ2-7, with 8 positions matching TRBD2. Trimming cost V 0 bases and J 8 bases; bases outside gene matches: 6. Looked up from germline, CDR1 is MNHEY and CDR2 is SVGAGI. The CDR3 is 14 amino acids. The CDR3: CASSYSGLDLQQYF. The CDR3 region has the DNA TGTGCCAGCAGTTACTCGGGACTAGATTTGCAGCAGTACTTC.

This rearrangement joins TRBV5-4 to TRBJ2-7; 8 bases align to TRBD2. The CDR3 totals 16 residues. V trimming: 2 bases; J trimming: 7 bases; junction bases outside the gene matches: 14. Per the germline V gene, CDR1 is SGHNT and CDR2 is YYREEE (reference sequence). The CDR3 sequence: CASSFRSGSNPWEQYF. Written as DNA, the CDR3 is TGTGCCAGCAGCTTCAGGAGCGGGAGTAATCCTTGGGAGCAGTACTTC.

This clone showed up just once. This chain connects TRBV13 to TRBJ2-2; D not certain. The CDR3 is 11 residues long. With 5 bases removed from V and 5 bases from J, the gap between germline ends came to 3 bases. Germline V lookup: CDR1 PRHDT, CDR2 FYEKMQ (reference sequence). The CDR3 coding sequence is TGTGCCAGCAGCCTTACCGGGGAGCTGTTTTTT. It is translated as CASSLTGELFF. Together with reference TRBV13 and TRBJ2-2, the CDR3 gives the full variable domain: AAGVIQSPRHLIKEKRETATLKCYPIPRHDTVYWYQQGPGQDPQFLISFYEKMQSDKGSIPDRFSAQQFSDYHSELNMSSLELGDSALYFCASSLTGELFFGEGSRLTVL.

The chain joins TRBV10-3 to TRBJ1-2; TRBD1 matches 10 bases. With 6 bases clipped from V and 8 bases from J, the junction kept 15 bases outside the gene matches. The CDR3 has 16 residues. Per germline, CDR1 ENHRY and CDR2 SYGVKD. CDR3: CAIRLTEGQGVTGYTF. CDR3 DNA sequence: TGTGCCATCAGACTAACCGAAGGACAGGGGGTAACGGGCTACACCTTC.

J is TRBJ1-2 and V is TRBV6-1; D is unresolved. V shed 3 bases and J shed 8 bases, with 7 bases lying between them. Germline lookup yields CDR1 MNHNS and CDR2 SASEGT. The length of the CDR3 is 11 residues. DNA for the CDR3: TGTGCCAGCAGTGATAGGAGAGGCTACACCTTC. This encodes CASSDRRGYTF.

The V gene is TRBV28, the J gene TRBJ2-3, with D maybe TRBD2 (5 bases). The CDR3 totals 14 residues. Germline lookup yields CDR1 MDHEN and CDR2 SYDVKM. Trimming cost V 2 bases and J 5 bases, with 11 bases left between them. Here the CDR3 DNA reads TGTGCCAGCAGTTTAGGCAGGACTGTAGATACGCAGTATTTT. This sequence encodes CASSLGRTVDTQYF.

V and J are TRBV28 and TRBJ1-2, with a weak D call TRBD1 (5 bases). This CDR3 spans 14 amino acids. Germline V lookup: CDR1 MDHEN, CDR2 SYDVKM. The ends were cut back, 5 bases at V and 3 bases at J, with 13 bases in the middle. CDR3 nucleotides: TGTGCCAGCAGTATTGGGGGAGGATACTATGGCTACACCTTC. This encodes CASSIGGGYYGYTF.

The CDR3 DNA sequence: TGTGCCAGCAGCCACAGGGGGCAGGACAATGAGCAGTTCTTC. Translating gives CASSHRGQDNEQFF. This chain uses TRBV11-3 with TRBJ2-1; 9 bases line up with TRBD1. Germline V CDR1 and CDR2: SGHNT, YENEEA. Trimming removed 5 bases from V and 5 bases from J; junction bases left unmatched: 4. The CDR3 length is 14 residues.

This chain uses TRBV9 with TRBJ1-3; D is uncertain. V gave up 0 bases and J gave up 8 bases, with 12 bases separating them. The CDR3 length is 14 residues. In germline, CDR1 is SGDLS, CDR2 YYNGEE. In DNA, the CDR3 is TGTGCCAGCAGCGTAGCACCGAGCGGGGACACCATATATTTT. This codes for CASSVAPSGDTIYF.

The chain joins TRBV29-1 to TRBJ2-7; tentatively, D is TRBD1 (6 bases). V shed 1 base and J shed 2 bases, with 15 bases lying between them. The germline V gene has CDR1 SQVTM and CDR2 ANQGSEA. The CDR3 extends over 15 amino acids. The CDR3 sequence is CSVEGVDRRTYEQYF. The CDR3 DNA reads as TGCAGCGTTGAAGGAGTCGACAGGAGGACCTACGAGCAGTACTTC.

J is TRBJ2-7 and V is TRBV5-6; TRBD1 aligns across 9 bases. CDR1 is SGHDT and CDR2 is YYEEEE in the germline V gene. This CDR3 region has 14 residues. V trimming: 4 bases; J trimming: 1 base; junction bases outside the gene matches: 3. The CDR3 bases are TGTGCCAGCAGCCCGGGACAGGGTTCCTACGAGCAGTACTTC. Translated: CASSPGQGSYEQYF.

The chain links TRBV2 to TRBJ2-1; 10 nucleotides align to TRBD1. The V gene's germline CDR1 is SNHLY and CDR2 FYNNEI. V shed 8 bases, J shed 2 bases, and the junction held 6 bases outside the gene matches. The CDR3 consists of 15 residues. In nucleotides, the CDR3 is TGTGCCAGCGCAGCGACAGGGGGCGCCTACAATGAGCAGTTCTTC. Translating it yields CASAATGGAYNEQFF.

The chain employs TRBV5-1 and TRBJ2-2; 12 bases are shared with TRBD1. This CDR3 has 18 amino acids. Trimming took 5 bases from V and 4 from J; bases not matched to a gene: 12. Looked up from germline, CDR1 is SGHRS and CDR2 is YFSETQ. The CDR3 region has the DNA TGCGCCAGCAGTTTCCCGGGACAGGGGGCTTCGAGCACCGGGGAGCTGTTTTTT. This gives the protein CASSFPGQGASSTGELFF.

The rearrangement joins TRBV5-6 to TRBJ1-3; 8 bases match TRBD1. Per the germline V gene, CDR1 is SGHDT and CDR2 is YYEEEE. The J segment lost 2 bases and the V segment lost 3 bases, leaving 7 bases of the junction unmatched. CDR3 length equals 16 residues. The CDR3 here is CASSYTEQGAGNTIYF. The CDR3 DNA sequence: TGTGCCAGCAGCTATACCGAACAGGGGGCTGGAAACACCATATATTTT.

The chain employs TRBV28 and TRBJ2-7; no clear D. Trimming removed 3 bases from V and 1 base from J, with 19 bases in between. The CDR3 is 17 amino acids. Per the germline V gene, CDR1 is MDHEN and CDR2 is SYDVKM. For the CDR3, the DNA is TGTGCCAGCAGTTTTCGGGTCAGTAGCTTCCCTTCCTACGAGCAGTACTTC. Protein sequence: CASSFRVSSFPSYEQYF.

The genes are TRBV28 and TRBJ2-1; the match to TRBD2 covers 9 bases. J lost 2 bases, V lost 3 bases, and 17 bases had no gene match. The CDR3 loop spans 20 amino acids. Germline-derived CDR1 and CDR2 are MDHEN and SYDVKM. The CDR3 here is CASSFPPWGSGGPTYNEQFF. CDR3 nucleotide sequence: TGTGCCAGCAGTTTCCCCCCCTGGGGTAGCGGGGGACCCACCTACAATGAGCAGTTCTTC.

CDR3 loop: CASSQDWTGGEQETQYF. The CDR3, as DNA: TGTGCCAGCAGCCAAGATTGGACAGGGGGAGAGCAAGAGACCCAGTACTTC. The genes are TRBV3-1 (or the pseudogene TRBV3-2) and TRBJ2-5; 10 nucleotides line up with TRBD1. The germline V gene has CDR1 LGHDT and CDR2 YNNKEL (reference sequence). V was pared by 0 bases and J by 2 bases, with 6 bases of the junction left unmatched. The CDR3 loop spans 17 amino acids.